This T cell receptor beta chain was found in a study of graft-versus-host responses after intestinal transplantation. Study context: Anti-thymocyte globulin was used for induction in all recipients, who then took tacrolimus and steroids for approximately 3 years. Broader study findings: Within allografts, high graft-versus-host to host-versus-graft clonal ratios were seen among patients with graft-donor T cell macrochimerism. Ileal or blood samples showed some GvH clones first, and such clones were also found in recipient marrow.

V dropped 5 bases and J dropped 3 bases, with 14 bases sitting between them. This CDR3 is 14 amino acids long. CDR1 and CDR2 (germline): SGHAT, FQNNGV. The method was immunoSEQ multiplex PCR; TCRdb's version includes in-frame clones alone and lacks a portion of them. The sample lists 150,000 or so clones; roughly 91% were seen once. To note about this clone: The antigen is not known.

Sequencing used unstimulated CD4+ T cells sorted from spleen or lymph node cells, obtained before intestinal transplant. The sequence derives from a human donor who received an intestinal transplant. The gene calls are TRBV11-2 and TRBJ2-7; TRBD2 is a possible D gene (6 bases). CDR3 residues: CASSPIAVNYEQYF. CDR3 DNA sequence: TGTGCCAGCAGCCCAATAGCGGTTAACTACGAGCAGTACTTC.